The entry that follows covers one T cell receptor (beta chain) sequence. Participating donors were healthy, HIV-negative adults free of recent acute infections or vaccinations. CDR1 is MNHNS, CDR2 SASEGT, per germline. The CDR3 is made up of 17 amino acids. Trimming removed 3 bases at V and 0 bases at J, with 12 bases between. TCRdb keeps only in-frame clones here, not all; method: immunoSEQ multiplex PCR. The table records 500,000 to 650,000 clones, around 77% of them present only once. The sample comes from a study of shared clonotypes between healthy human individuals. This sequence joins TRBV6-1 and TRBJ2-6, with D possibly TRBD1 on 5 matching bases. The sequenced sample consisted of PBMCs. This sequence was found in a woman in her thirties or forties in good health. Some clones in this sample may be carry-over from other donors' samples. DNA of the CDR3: TGTGCCAGCAGTGATGGGGCAGCCAACTCTGGGGCCAACGTCCTGACTTTC. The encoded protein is CASSDGAANSGANVLTF.